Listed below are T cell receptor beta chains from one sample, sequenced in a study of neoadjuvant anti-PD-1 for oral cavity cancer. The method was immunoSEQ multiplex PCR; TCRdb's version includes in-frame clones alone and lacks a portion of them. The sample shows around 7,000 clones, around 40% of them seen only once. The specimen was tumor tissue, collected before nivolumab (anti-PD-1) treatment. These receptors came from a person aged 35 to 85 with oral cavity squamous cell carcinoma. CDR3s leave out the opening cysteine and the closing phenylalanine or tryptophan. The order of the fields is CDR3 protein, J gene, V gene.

CDR3: ASRNSQGNSPLH; J: TRBJ1-6; V: TRBV10-3
CDR3: ASSDRQGDGYT; J: TRBJ1-2; V: TRBV10-1
CDR3: ASSYRGDLYNEQF; J: TRBJ2-1; V: TRBV5-8
CDR3: ASSTRTSGRKQETQY; J: TRBJ2-5; V: TRBV7-8
CDR3: ASSSGQRVNYGYT; J: TRBJ1-2; V: TRBV7-2
CDR3: ASSEGSGDTDTQY; J: TRBJ2-3; V: TRBV10-1
CDR3: ASSLGQRTNYGYT; J: TRBJ1-2; V: TRBV7-9
CDR3: ASSLERNRDRDYEQY; J: TRBJ2-7; V: TRBV7-2
CDR3: ASSLEDRAGNTIY; J: TRBJ1-3; V: TRBV7-2
CDR3: ASSYLGTGELF; J: TRBJ2-2; V: TRBV6-5
CDR3: ASSVATDMNTEAF; J: TRBJ1-1; V: TRBV9
CDR3: ASSRTGQGANVLT; J: TRBJ2-6; V: TRBV6-6
CDR3: ASSFSRDTDTQY; J: TRBJ2-3; V: TRBV5-1
CDR3: ASSQDFGPANYGYT; J: TRBJ1-2; V: TRBV4-3
CDR3: ASSAGIMTGHTGELF; J: TRBJ2-2; V: TRBV7-9
CDR3: ASSHPPEAGNTIY; J: TRBJ1-3; V: TRBV4-2